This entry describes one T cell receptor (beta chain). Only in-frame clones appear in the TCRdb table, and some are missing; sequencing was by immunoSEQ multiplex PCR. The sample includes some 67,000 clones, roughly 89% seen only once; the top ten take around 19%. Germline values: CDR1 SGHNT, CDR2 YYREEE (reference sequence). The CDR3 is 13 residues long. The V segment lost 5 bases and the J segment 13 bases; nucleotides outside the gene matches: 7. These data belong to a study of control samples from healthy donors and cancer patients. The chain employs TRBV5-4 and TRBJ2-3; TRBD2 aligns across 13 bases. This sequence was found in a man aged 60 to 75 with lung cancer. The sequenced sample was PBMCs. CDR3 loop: CASSIAGLAGEYF. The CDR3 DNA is TGTGCCAGCAGTATTGCCGGACTAGCGGGGGAGTATTTT.